This TCR beta chain was profiled in a study of cytomegalovirus exposure and HLA in healthy donors. Whole-study results and caveats: Later analysis identified a missense DCLRE1C variant that was linked to TCR beta V- and J-gene trimming. A prior analysis recorded that most TCR beta V segments were productive about 90% or about 30% of the time. Fewer N-insertions (relative to the roughly 730-donor mean) were reportedly seen in an Asian-associated ancestry cluster in a later analysis.

Primers: 60 Vbeta forward and 13 Jbeta reverse. In the authors' workflow: Later, an analysis found around 77 million unique TCR beta chains, and roughly 9.9 million of these were shared. TCRdb's copy holds only in-frame clones and misses some; the assay was immunoSEQ multiplex PCR. V, J and clone size are those of that table, while D and trimming were read from the DNA. Recorded for this sample: under 200,000 clones. The CDR3 sequence is 14 residues long. The junction had 3 bases not matched to a gene; V was cut back by 7 bases and J by 4 bases. Germline CDR1 reads ENHRY; CDR2 reads SYGVKD. As concerns this clone: No antigen is known for it.

The chain employs TRBV10-3 and TRBJ2-2, with 10 bases matching TRBD1. The source material was PBMCs. The sequence was collected from a man aged 25 to 40 in good health and CMV-seronegative. The CDR3 region has the DNA TGTGCCATCATAGGGGACAGGGGCACCGGGGAGCTGTTTTTT. Translating gives CAIIGDRGTGELFF.